The clone carrying this T cell receptor (beta chain) has just a few counts. Germline V gene data show CDR1 as SGHVS and CDR2 as FQNEAQ. V lost 5 bases, J lost 14 bases, and 3 bases stayed unmatched. The CDR3 extends over 11 amino acids. Before being deemed recovered, Cohort 3 donors had two negative PCRs, clearance, or symptom resolution. This entry comes from a study of blood T cell repertoires in COVID-19. Study information: Specimens from acute and convalescent COVID-19 originated in the United States, Italy and Spain. Nucleic acid was either cDNA or gDNA, and it came from T cells, B-cell-depleted T cells, or PBMCs.

Method: immunoSEQ multiplex PCR; TCRdb's copy keeps in-frame clones and lacks some. This sample yields about 160,000 clones, of which over 65% are seen a single time; 4.4% belongs to the top ten. The J gene is TRBJ1-6, the V gene TRBV7-8, with 7 bases aligning to TRBD1. What was sequenced was PBMCs or T cells enriched from blood (not recorded which). The sequence was collected from a woman in her 50s who had recovered from COVID-19. In DNA, the CDR3 is TGTGCCAGCAGCCCAGGACAGGCCCTCCACTTT. It encodes CASSPGQALHF.